This entry concerns a single TCR beta chain. These data come from a study of blood T cell repertoires in COVID-19. The study recruited exposed participants who had met a COVID-19 case within 2 weeks before entry. In the authors' methods: Scientists estimated how many nucleated cells there were by amplifying reference gene primers. Generated by immunoSEQ multiplex PCR, the TCRdb table keeps only in-frame clones and is missing some. That table supplies the V and J calls and clone size; D and trimming were determined from the DNA. The sample records 250,000 to 300,000 clones, nearly 90% being singletons. Germline assignment: CDR1 MDHEN and CDR2 SYDVKM. The trim removed 7 bases at V and 1 base at J, leaving 6 bases unmatched. The CDR3 consists of 14 residues.

The rearrangement uses TRBV28 and TRBJ1-1, with 7 bases that match TRBD1. The receptor's source is a woman in her forties or fifties who had been exposed to COVID-19. Sequencing input: PBMCs or T cells enriched from blood (not recorded which). CDR3 sequence reads: CASNPGQRNTEAFF. The CDR3 DNA follows: TGTGCCAGCAACCCGGGACAGAGGAACACTGAAGCTTTCTTT.